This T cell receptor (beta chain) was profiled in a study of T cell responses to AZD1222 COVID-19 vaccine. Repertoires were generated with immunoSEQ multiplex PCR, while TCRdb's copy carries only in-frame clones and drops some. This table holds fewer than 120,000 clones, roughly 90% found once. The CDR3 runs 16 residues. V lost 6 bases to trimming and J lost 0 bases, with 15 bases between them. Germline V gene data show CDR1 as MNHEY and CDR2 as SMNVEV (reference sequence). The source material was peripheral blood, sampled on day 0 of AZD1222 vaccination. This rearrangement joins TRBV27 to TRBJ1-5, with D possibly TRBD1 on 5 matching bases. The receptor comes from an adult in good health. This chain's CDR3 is CASRTQGIYSNQPQHF. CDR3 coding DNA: TGTGCCAGCAGGACCCAGGGAATCTATAGCAATCAGCCCCAGCATTTT.